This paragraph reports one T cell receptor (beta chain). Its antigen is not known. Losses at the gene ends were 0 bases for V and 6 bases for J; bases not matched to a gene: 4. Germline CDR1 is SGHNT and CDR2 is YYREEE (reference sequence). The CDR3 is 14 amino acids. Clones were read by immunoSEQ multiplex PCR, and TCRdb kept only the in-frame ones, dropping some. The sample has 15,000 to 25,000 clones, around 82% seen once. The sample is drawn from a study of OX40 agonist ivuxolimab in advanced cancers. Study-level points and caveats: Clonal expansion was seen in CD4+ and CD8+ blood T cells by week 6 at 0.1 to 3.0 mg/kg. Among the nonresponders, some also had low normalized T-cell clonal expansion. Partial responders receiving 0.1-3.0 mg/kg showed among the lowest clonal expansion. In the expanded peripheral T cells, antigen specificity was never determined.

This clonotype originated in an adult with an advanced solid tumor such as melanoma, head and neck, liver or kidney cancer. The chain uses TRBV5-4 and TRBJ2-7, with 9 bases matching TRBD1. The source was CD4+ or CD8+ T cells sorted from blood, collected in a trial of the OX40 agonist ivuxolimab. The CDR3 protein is CASSLVGQGAEQYF. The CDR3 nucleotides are TGTGCCAGCAGCTTGGTGGGACAGGGAGCCGAGCAGTACTTC.